Presented here are 8 T cell receptor beta chains from one specimen sequenced in a study of blood T cell repertoires in COVID-19. Profiling relied on immunoSEQ multiplex PCR, and the TCRdb table lists in-frame clones only, not all of them. Counted here are fewer than 30,000 clones, 70% to 90% occurring once; the ten biggest clones make up 28%. The sequenced material came from peripheral blood. These receptors came from a woman of 80 years or more with COVID-19, enrolled during active disease.

The rearrangement uses TRBV4-2 and TRBJ2-7, with 10 bases fitting TRBD1. This CDR3 comprises 13 residues. The germline V gene encodes CDR1 LGHNA and CDR2 YNFKEQ. With V trimmed by 4 bases and J by 3 bases, 0 bases remained unmatched. The CDR3: CASSRDRGYEQYF. CDR3 DNA sequence: TGTGCCAGCAGCCGGGACAGGGGCTACGAGCAGTACTTC.

The genes are TRBV2 and TRBJ2-2; a possible D gene is TRBD2 (5 bases). V lost 6 bases and J lost 2, with 10 bases in between. This CDR3 spans 14 amino acids. Germline CDR1 is SNHLY and CDR2 is FYNNEI. Written as DNA, the CDR3 is TGTGCCAGCAGCCGGAGGAGTAACACCGGGGAGCTGTTTTTT. Translated, it gives CASSRRSNTGELFF.

V is TRBV3-1 (or the pseudogene TRBV3-2) and J is TRBJ2-5, with D tentatively TRBD1 (6 bases). This CDR3 has 15 amino acids. V was cut by 3 bases and J by 0 bases, with 11 bases left in between. Germline CDR1 LGHDT, CDR2 YNNKEL (reference sequence). The chain's CDR3 is CASSHTGHYQETQYF. The CDR3 coding sequence is TGTGCCAGCAGCCATACGGGACACTACCAAGAGACCCAGTACTTC.

J is TRBJ2-5 and V is TRBV18, with 8 bases aligning to TRBD2. The CDR3 contains 14 residues. V shed 3 bases, J shed 5 bases, and the junction held 5 bases outside the gene matches. The germline gives CDR1 KGHSH, CDR2 LQKENI. Here the CDR3 reads CASSPGLAGETQYF. DNA of the CDR3: TGTGCCAGCTCACCCGGACTAGCCGGGGAGACCCAGTACTTC.

The CDR3 loop is CASSLGDRASGNTIYF. The DNA of the CDR3 is TGCGCCAGCAGCCTAGGGGACAGAGCTTCTGGAAACACCATATATTTT. The chain joins TRBV5-1 to TRBJ1-3; the match to TRBD1 covers 7 bases. The CDR3 contains 16 residues. The J segment lost 1 base and the V segment lost 4 bases, leaving 8 bases of the junction unmatched. Per the germline V gene, CDR1 is SGHRS and CDR2 is YFSETQ. Together with reference TRBV5-1 and TRBJ1-3, the CDR3 gives the full variable domain: KAGVTQTPRYLIKTRGQQVTLSCSPISGHRSVSWYQQTPGQGLQFLFEYFSETQRNKGNFPGRFSGRQFSNSRSEMNVSTLELGDSALYLCASSLGDRASGNTIYFGEGSWLTVV.

The V gene is TRBV21-1, the J gene TRBJ2-2; TRBD1 is the table's D call and was not checked against the DNA. TRBV21-1 is a known pseudogene. CDR3 length: 18 amino acids. The CDR3 sequence: CASSKGQGRGRGTGELFF. CDR3 bases: TGTGCCAGCAGCAAAGGACAGGGCAGGGGGCGAGGAACCGGGGAGCTGTTTTTT.

This rearrangement joins TRBV27 to TRBJ1-1, with D possibly matching TRBD1 (6 bases). Germline V gives CDR1 MNHEY, CDR2 SMNVEV (reference sequence). There are 13 residues in the CDR3. V was trimmed by 6 bases and J by 10 bases, leaving 18 bases between them. CDR3 amino acids: CASSQTLQGTAFF. The CDR3 nucleotides read TGTGCCAGCAGCCAAACCTTACAGGGCACAGCTTTCTTT.

This chain links TRBV4-2 with TRBJ2-7; the match to TRBD1 covers 10 bases. With V trimmed by 4 bases and J by 2 bases, 5 bases remained unmatched. Germline-derived CDR1 and CDR2 are LGHNA and YNFKEQ. The CDR3 spans 15 residues. The CDR3 spells CASSREGQGAYEQYF. CDR3 sequence (DNA): TGTGCCAGCAGCCGAGAAGGACAGGGGGCCTACGAGCAGTACTTC.